Reported below is one TCR beta chain. The source of the sample is a study of T cells in localized non-small cell lung cancer. The V and J ends lost 2 bases and 7 bases respectively, with 14 bases between them. Germline CDR1 reads MNHEY; CDR2 reads SMNVEV (reference sequence). The CDR3 totals 15 residues. Profiled with immunoSEQ multiplex PCR; TCRdb holds only in-frame clones, not every one. The sample consists of 40,000 to 60,000 clones, 81% of them appearing once. Sample: peripheral blood mononuclear cells, taken before any cancer treatment. V is TRBV27 and J is TRBJ2-2; D is possibly TRBD2 (5 bases). The receptor was isolated from a man aged 35 to 70 with stage III lung adenocarcinoma. The CDR3 protein is CASSLEISGIGELFF. The CDR3 DNA reads as TGTGCCAGCAGTTTAGAAATCAGCGGCATCGGGGAGCTGTTTTTT.